This is a list of T cell receptor beta chains from one sample in a study of OX40 agonist ivuxolimab in advanced cancers. Assay: immunoSEQ multiplex PCR; the TCRdb copy retains only in-frame clones and omits some. The table records roughly 83,000 clones, 91% of them present only once. The input for sequencing was CD4+ or CD8+ T cells sorted from blood, taken in a trial of the OX40 agonist ivuxolimab. The receptors come from an adult with an advanced solid tumor such as melanoma, head and neck, liver or kidney cancer. CDR3s include the opening cysteine and the closing phenylalanine or tryptophan. A D gene is named only where the DNA matches it firmly. For some rows the clone size is stated as once, few or many, or as a class when expanded; others skip it.

V	size	J	D	CDR3	DNA
TRBV28	NA	TRBJ2-1	NA	CATAPAGRGNEQFF	TGTGCCACCGCCCCCGCAGGTAGGGGGAATGAGCAGTTCTTC
TRBV7-2	NA	TRBJ1-5	NA	CASSLKGGGNQPQHF	TGTGCCAGCAGCTTGAAGGGGGGCGGCAATCAGCCCCAGCATTTT
TRBV27	NA	TRBJ2-1	NA	CASSLSVLNEQFF	TGTGCCAGCAGTTTATCTGTGCTCAATGAGCAGTTCTTC
TRBV11-1	NA	TRBJ2-3	NA	CASSPGEYTQYF	TGTGCCAGCAGCCCCGGGGAGTATACGCAGTATTTT
TRBV6-5	NA	TRBJ1-5	NA	CASRPEFPGQPQHF	TGTGCCAGCAGGCCGGAGTTCCCCGGTCAGCCCCAGCATTTT
TRBV6-6	NA	TRBJ2-4	NA	CASSYSGAAQNIQYF	TGTGCCAGCAGTTACTCCGGTGCGGCGCAAAACATTCAGTACTTC
TRBV18	NA	TRBJ2-1	TRBD2	CASSPLAGVNNEQFF	TGTGCCAGCTCACCACTAGCGGGGGTCAACAATGAGCAGTTCTTC
TRBV2	NA	TRBJ1-5	NA	CASSEWAGPNQPQHF	TGTGCCAGCAGTGAATGGGCAGGCCCGAATCAGCCCCAGCATTTT
TRBV5-6	NA	TRBJ2-7	NA	CASRWWGTYEQYF	TGTGCCAGCAGGTGGTGGGGAACTTACGAGCAGTACTTC
TRBV6-1	NA	TRBJ1-1	NA	CASKGLRNTEAFF	TGTGCCAGCAAGGGACTGAGGAACACTGAAGCTTTCTTT
TRBV19	once	TRBJ1-1	NA	CASSIEGWTEAFF	TGTGCCAGTAGTATAGAGGGGTGGACTGAAGCTTTCTTT
TRBV9	once	TRBJ2-1	NA	CASSNLNKNEQFF	TGTGCCAGCAGCAACTTGAACAAGAATGAGCAGTTCTTC
TRBV6-5	NA	TRBJ2-1	NA	CASGQLAYNEQFF	TGTGCCAGCGGACAACTAGCCTACAATGAGCAGTTCTTC
TRBV9	NA	TRBJ2-7	NA	CASSVLPGPSSYEQYF	TGTGCCAGCAGCGTCCTCCCGGGGCCGAGCTCCTACGAGCAGTACTTC
TRBV5-6	NA	TRBJ2-7	NA	CASSSPPAGTYEQYF	TGTGCCAGCAGCTCCCCACCGGCAGGGACCTACGAGCAGTACTTC
TRBV28	NA	TRBJ1-1	NA	CASSLGNLMNTEAFF	TGTGCCAGCAGTTTGGGAAACCTCATGAACACTGAAGCTTTCTTT
TRBV15	NA	TRBJ2-1	NA	CATSQFSEQFF	TGTGCCACGTCGCAGTTCAGTGAGCAGTTCTTC
TRBV10-3	NA	TRBJ1-5	NA	CAISELWGFGPQHF	TGTGCCATCAGTGAGTTATGGGGGTTTGGGCCCCAGCATTTT
TRBV9	once	TRBJ2-1	TRBD2	CASSVGLAVHGDNEQFF	TGTGCCAGCAGCGTAGGGCTAGCGGTCCATGGGGACAATGAGCAGTTCTTC
TRBV7-3	NA	TRBJ2-1	TRBD2	CASSLVLAGANEQFF	TGTGCCAGCAGCTTAGTCCTAGCGGGAGCGAATGAGCAGTTCTTC
TRBV27	NA	TRBJ2-1	NA	CASSLLTGLGYNEQFF	TGTGCCAGCAGTTTATTGACAGGACTAGGGTACAATGAGCAGTTCTTC
TRBV7-2	NA	TRBJ2-5	TRBD1	CASSHPLDRAQETQYF	TGTGCCAGCAGCCATCCCTTGGACAGGGCTCAAGAGACCCAGTACTTC
TRBV30	few	TRBJ1-1	NA	CAWSPYMNTEAFF	TGTGCCTGGAGTCCCTACATGAACACTGAAGCTTTCTTT
TRBV30	NA	TRBJ2-7	TRBD1	CAWSTGQGYEQYF	TGTGCCTGGTCAACGGGACAGGGCTACGAGCAGTACTTC
TRBV27	few	TRBJ1-4	TRBD1	CASSLTGGAYEKLFF	TGTGCCAGCAGTTTAACAGGGGGCGCTTATGAAAAACTGTTTTTT
TRBV27	NA	TRBJ1-3	NA	CASSLAGGNTIYF	TGTGCCAGCAGTTTGGCGGGAGGAAACACCATATATTTT
TRBV28	NA	TRBJ1-2	TRBD1	CASSFRTGRYGYTF	TGTGCCAGCAGTTTCCGGACAGGTCGATATGGCTACACCTTC
TRBV6-6	NA	TRBJ1-5	NA	CASSYSGDGNQPQHF	TGTGCCAGCAGTTATTCTGGGGATGGCAATCAGCCCCAGCATTTT
TRBV29-1	NA	TRBJ2-1	TRBD2	CSVEGLAGSSYNEQFF	TGCAGCGTTGAAGGACTAGCGGGTAGCTCCTACAATGAGCAGTTCTTC
TRBV6-5	NA	TRBJ2-3	NA	CASSYGLGGDTQYF	TGTGCCAGCAGTTATGGACTAGGGGGAGATACGCAGTATTTT
TRBV6-4	NA	TRBJ2-2	NA	CASSDSKMSGRTGELFF	TGTGCCAGCAGTGACTCGAAAATGAGTGGGAGAACCGGGGAGCTGTTTTTT
TRBV19	NA	TRBJ2-1	NA	CASSPVGGLNEQFF	TGTGCCAGTAGTCCGGTTGGGGGGCTCAATGAGCAGTTCTTC